Below are 17 T cell receptor beta chains sequenced from a single sample in a study of T cell responses to AZD1222 COVID-19 vaccine (dated by TCRdb to the early 2020s). Library generation was performed with the immunoSEQ multiplex PCR assay. Sourced from immuneACCESS, this table was stored by TCRdb with only in-frame sequences that have V and J called. A share of the clones is absent; for the studies checked, an unresolved V gene accounts for under half, and the remainder has no known explanation. The sample yields around 91,000 clones; about 88% were counted once. 15% to 20% of the sample comes from the top ten. The time point label here, explained by the study, means: baseline before first vaccination. Sequencing was performed on peripheral blood, taken on day 0 of AZD1222 vaccination. The receptors here all came from an adult in good health.

The chain links TRBV6-2 or TRBV6-3 to TRBJ1-6; D unclear. Germline V gives CDR1 MNHEY, CDR2 SVGEGT. Trimming removed 2 bases from V and 10 bases from J, with 6 bases in between. The CDR3 runs to 12 residues. The chain's CDR3 is CASSYIGSPLHF. The DNA of the CDR3 is TGTGCCAGCAGTTACATTGGGTCACCCCTCCACTTT.

This chain links TRBV28 with TRBJ2-5; D gene unclear. Trimming stripped 5 bases from V and 1 base from J, with 5 bases between. The CDR3 runs to 12 residues. CDR1 is MDHEN and CDR2 is SYDVKM in the germline V gene. The CDR3 sequence is CASSETQETQYF. The CDR3 DNA reads TGTGCCAGCAGTGAGACCCAAGAGACCCAGTACTTC.

V is TRBV18 and J is TRBJ2-2, with TRBD1 identical over 7 bases. Per the germline V gene, CDR1 is KGHSH and CDR2 is LQKENI. CDR3 size: 16 residues. J gave up 1 base and V 4 bases, and 6 bases lay outside the gene matches. CDR3 sequence (DNA): TGTGCCAGCTCACTCTTCAGGGGGAAGAACACCGGGGAGCTGTTTTTT. Encoded protein: CASSLFRGKNTGELFF.

The V and J genes are TRBV18 and TRBJ2-5; the D gene is possibly TRBD1 (6 bases). CDR1 is KGHSH and CDR2 is LQKENI in the germline V gene. Trimming left V 3 bases short and J 5 bases short, with 16 bases between. There are 15 residues in the CDR3. The CDR3 reads CASSPVKGTQETQYF. CDR3 bases: TGTGCCAGCTCACCGGTCAAGGGGACACAGGAGACCCAGTACTTC.

The table lists this clone with a count of one. V gene TRBV19 combines with J gene TRBJ1-1, with D hard to call. V was clipped by 6 bases and J by 0 bases, with 11 bases between them. This CDR3 has 14 amino acids. CDR1 is LNHDA and CDR2 is SQIVND in the germline V gene (reference sequence). CDR3 sequence: CASRMGEMNTEAFF. The CDR3 DNA sequence: TGTGCCAGTAGGATGGGAGAGATGAACACTGAAGCTTTCTTT.

This clone showed up just a few times. A read error may account for a junction end that differs from germline. V is TRBV23-1 and J is TRBJ1-6; the match to TRBD1 covers 8 bases. TRBV23-1 is classed as an ORF, of uncertain function. This CDR3 spans 17 amino acids. The CDR3 DNA reads TGCGCCAGCAGCCAATGGGACAGGAGGGCCTATAATTCACCCCTCCACTTT. It codes for CASSQWDRRAYNSPLHF.

The chain couples TRBV12-3 or TRBV12-4 to TRBJ2-3, with D hard to call. There are 13 residues in the CDR3. Trimming took off 7 bases at V and 5 bases at J, with 13 bases between the two ends. The CDR3 reads CASTLDGEDTQYF. CDR3 coding DNA: TGTGCCAGCACTCTCGATGGGGAAGATACGCAGTATTTT.

The J gene is TRBJ1-2, the V gene TRBV16; no reliable D call. Germline assignment: CDR1 KGHSY and CDR2 FQNENV. This CDR3 is 14 amino acids long. Trimming removed 2 bases from V and 4 bases from J, with 11 bases in between. DNA for the CDR3: TGTGCCAGCAGCCAAGGTGAAGCAGCCTATGGCTACACCTTC. This sequence encodes CASSQGEAAYGYTF.

This chain links TRBV19 with TRBJ2-7, with D maybe TRBD1 (6 bases). Trimming removed 3 bases at V and 2 bases at J, with 11 bases between. The germline V gene encodes CDR1 LNHDA and CDR2 SQIVND (reference sequence). This CDR3 spans 14 amino acids. The DNA for the CDR3 is TGTGCCAGTAGTATCCTAGGGACACCCTACGAGCAGTACTTC. Its translation is CASSILGTPYEQYF.

V gene TRBV7-8 combines with J gene TRBJ2-7; 10 bases match TRBD1. Germline CDR1 SGHVS, CDR2 FQNEAQ. V gave up 6 bases and J gave up 6 bases; unmatched junction bases: 5. CDR3 length: 13 amino acids. CDR3 DNA sequence: TGTGCCAGCAGTAGGGACAGGGGTTCCGAGCAGTACTTC. Protein: CASSRDRGSEQYF.

The gene calls are TRBV19 and TRBJ2-5; D may be TRBD1 (5 bases). The V and J ends lost 7 bases and 7 bases respectively, with 16 bases between them. The CDR3 consists of 13 residues. Per germline, CDR1 LNHDA and CDR2 SQIVND (reference sequence). CDR3 in amino acids: CASNSQGQGTQYF. The CDR3 nucleotides read TGTGCCAGTAATAGTCAAGGCCAGGGGACCCAGTACTTC.

In this sample, this clone turned up a few times. This chain links TRBV2 with TRBJ1-2; 7 bases are shared with TRBD1. The germline V gene has CDR1 SNHLY and CDR2 FYNNEI. After removal of 3 bases from V and 7 bases from J, the junction contained 8 bases not matched to a gene. CDR3 size: 14 residues. The chain's CDR3 is CASSEDRDSFGYTF. The CDR3 nucleotides are TGTGCCAGCAGTGAGGATCGGGACAGCTTTGGCTACACCTTC.

V is TRBV21-1 and J is TRBJ1-5; the DNA was not used to check the table's D call, TRBD1. TRBV21-1 is designated a pseudogene. CDR3 size: 17 residues. The CDR3 sequence: CASSKATKATTNQPQHF. The DNA for the CDR3 is TGTGCCAGCAGCAAAGCGACGAAGGCGACAACCAATCAGCCCCAGCATTTT.

V gene TRBV10-2 combines with J gene TRBJ1-5; no reliable D call. CDR1 is WSHSY and CDR2 is SAAADI in the germline V gene. With 7 bases removed from V and 2 bases from J, the gap between germline ends came to 21 bases. There are 17 residues in the CDR3. CDR3 sequence: CASILENSEPCNQPQHF. The CDR3 DNA sequence: TGCGCCAGCATCTTAGAAAATTCCGAACCATGCAATCAGCCCCAGCATTTT.

The J gene is TRBJ1-4, the V gene TRBV18, with D perhaps matching TRBD1 (6 bases). CDR3 size: 17 residues. Trimming pared 2 bases from V and 9 bases from J, leaving 22 bases between. Germline CDR1 and CDR2: KGHSH and LQKENI. In nucleotides, the CDR3 is TGTGCCAGCTCACCAGGGAAAGAGGGCCAGGGGTGGCAAAAACTGTTTTTT. Translated: CASSPGKEGQGWQKLFF.

The rearrangement links TRBV6-2 or TRBV6-3 to TRBJ1-5; no firm D call. Germline V gene sequence: CDR1 MNHEY, CDR2 SVGEGT. Trimming removed 2 bases from V and 4 bases from J, with 9 bases in between. The CDR3 spans 14 residues. The CDR3 coding sequence is TGTGCCAGCAGTTACATAGGATTTAATCAGCCCCAGCATTTT. It yields the protein CASSYIGFNQPQHF.

The chain combines TRBV9 with TRBJ2-1, with D unresolved. V was pared by 0 bases and J by 3 bases, with 10 bases between. The CDR3 totals 15 residues. Germline CDR1 is SGDLS and CDR2 is YYNGEE. DNA of the CDR3: TGTGCCAGCAGCGTAGTTTCAGAGAACTACAATGAGCAGTTCTTC. Encoded protein: CASSVVSENYNEQFF.